This T cell receptor beta chain is drawn from a study of T cell changes during pregnancy in multiple sclerosis. Assay used: immunoSEQ multiplex PCR; TCRdb lists only in-frame clones, some missing. There are over 70,000 clones in the sample; about 94% occur only once, and around 0.84% lies in the top ten. CDR1 SGHAT and CDR2 FQNNGV come from the germline V gene. This CDR3 is 19 amino acids long. Unmatched junction bases numbered 7, after V lost 0 bases and J lost 0 bases. The sample was peripheral blood, taken in the third trimester of pregnancy. The V and J genes are TRBV11-2 and TRBJ2-7; 14 bases are a match to TRBD2. The sequence came from a female donor with multiple sclerosis, enrolled in a pregnancy study. The CDR3 sequence: CASSLDFGLAGGSSYEQYF. As DNA, the CDR3 is TGTGCCAGCAGCTTAGATTTTGGACTAGCGGGAGGATCCTCCTACGAGCAGTACTTC.